This record looks at one T cell receptor beta chain sequence and its context. The target antigen is unknown. Assay: immunoSEQ multiplex PCR; the TCRdb copy retains only in-frame clones and omits some. The data show over 100,000 clones, about 90% seen once. This CDR3 region has 16 residues. CDR1 and CDR2 from the germline V gene are SGHDN and FVKESK. V shed 1 base and J 6 bases; nucleotides not matched to a gene: 5. This sample is part of a study of siplizumab effects on memory and regulatory T cells. The study's findings and limits: The study found naive T cells seemingly more diverse than memory cells and seemingly major alloresponse contributors. Mean Treg-derived proportions of mappable alloreactive CD4+ clones were around 70% for siplizumab and 25% to 30% for controls. The drug siplizumab significantly decreased the alloreactive sequences that could be traced to unstimulated CD4+ memory cells.

This TCR was sampled from a human donor in good health. J is TRBJ2-3 and V is TRBV14, with 12 bases matching TRBD2. Input material: CD4+ T cells sorted from blood. The CDR3 nucleotides read TGTGCCAGCAGCCAAGCCGGACTAGCGGGACCCGATACGCAGTATTTT. This encodes CASSQAGLAGPDTQYF.